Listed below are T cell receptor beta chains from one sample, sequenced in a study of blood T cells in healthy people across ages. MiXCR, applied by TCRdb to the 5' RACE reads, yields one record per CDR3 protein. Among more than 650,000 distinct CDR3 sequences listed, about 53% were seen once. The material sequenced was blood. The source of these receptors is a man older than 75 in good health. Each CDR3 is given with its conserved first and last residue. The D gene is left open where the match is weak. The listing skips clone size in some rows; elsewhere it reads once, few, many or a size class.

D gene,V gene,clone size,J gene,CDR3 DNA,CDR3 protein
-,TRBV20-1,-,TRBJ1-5,TGCAGTGCTAGAGATCGGCAGGGGCCTAGCAATCAGCCCCAGCATTTT,CSARDRQGPSNQPQHF
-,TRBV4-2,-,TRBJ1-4,TGTGCCAGCAGCCAAGGGGGCAGGGGCGATGAAAAACTGTTTTTT,CASSQGGRGDEKLFF
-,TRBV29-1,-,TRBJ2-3,TGCAGCGTTGATCGGACAGACCAAGACACAGATACGCAGTATTTT,CSVDRTDQDTDTQYF
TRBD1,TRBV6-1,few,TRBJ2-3,TGTGCCAGCAGTGAGGGCAGGGGGCGTGCAGATACGCAGTATTTT,CASSEGRGRADTQYF
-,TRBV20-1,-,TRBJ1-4,TGCAGTGCTCAAGACAGCCGAGGAGGACTGTTTTTT,CSAQDSRGGLFF
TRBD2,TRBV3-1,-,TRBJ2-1,TGTGCCAGCAGCCTAAGACTAGCGGGAGTTGATGAGCAGTTCTTC,CASSLRLAGVDEQFF
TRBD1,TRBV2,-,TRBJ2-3,TGTGCCAGCAGGTTACAGGGGACAACAGATACGCAGTATTTT,CASRLQGTTDTQYF
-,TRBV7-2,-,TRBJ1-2,TGTGCCAGCAGCTTAGAAGGGGCGGACTATGGCTACACCTTC,CASSLEGADYGYTF
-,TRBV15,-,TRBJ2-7,TGTGCCACCAGCAGAGAAGCCCAGGGGTGGTCCTACGAGCAGTACTTC,CATSREAQGWSYEQYF
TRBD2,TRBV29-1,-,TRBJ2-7,TGCAGCGGGGGACTAGCGGGAGGGCCGCCCCAGTACTTC,CSGGLAGGPPQYF
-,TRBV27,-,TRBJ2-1,TGTGCCAGCAGGTCCGGGGGTAGTGTGGTGCAGTTCTTC,CASRSGGSVVQFF
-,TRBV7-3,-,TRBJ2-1,TGTGCCAGCAGCGTAAGTTATCGATCAGATGAGCAGTTCTTC,CASSVSYRSDEQFF
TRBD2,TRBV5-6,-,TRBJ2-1,TGTGCCAGCAGCTTGAGGCGGGAGCAGGTCAATGAGCAGTTCTTC,CASSLRREQVNEQFF
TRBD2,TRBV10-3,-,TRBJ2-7,TGTGCCATCAGTGAGTCGGGGCTAGCGGGAGGCGAGCAGTACTTC,CAISESGLAGGEQYF